This is a list of T cell receptor beta chains from one sample in a study of T-cell reconstitution after alpha-beta-depleted transplantation in children. TCRdb passed the PCR reads through MiXCR, listing each CDR3 protein once. The repertoire consists of approximately 630,000 distinct CDR3 sequences, with roughly 13% occurring once and the leading ten covering about 0.79%. The input for sequencing was PBMCs, taken before TCRalphabeta/CD19-depleted stem cell transplant. The receptors here all came from a girl aged 2 to 9 with congenital amegakaryocytic thrombocytopenia, due to receive a stem cell transplant. Both conserved end residues are part of each CDR3. The D gene is left open where the match is weak. Not every row has a clone size; where given, it reads once, few, many or a size class.

length: 14; size: few; V: TRBV5-1; J: TRBJ1-2; D: .; DNA: TGCGCCAGCAGGCGCGGCCAGGTCGACTATGGCTACACCTTC; CDR3: CASRRGQVDYGYTF
length: 15; size: .; V: TRBV10-3; J: TRBJ2-2; D: .; DNA: TGTGCCATCCTCGAGGCAGGGTCTAAACCCGGGGAGCTGTTTTTT; CDR3: CAILEAGSKPGELFF
length: 13; size: many; V: TRBV6-1; J: TRBJ2-1; D: .; DNA: TGTGCCAGCAGCCCGTCTGTGACTCTCCCCCCGTTCTTC; CDR3: CASSPSVTLPPFF
length: 16; size: .; V: TRBV6-1; J: TRBJ2-2; D: .; DNA: TGTGCCACCCCGAGGTTTTTTCGCGCGAACACCGGGGAGCTGTTTTTT; CDR3: CATPRFFRANTGELFF
length: 17; size: .; V: TRBV4-2; J: TRBJ2-7; D: .; DNA: TGTGCCAGCAGCCAAACAGGTCAGCGTCTCGCTCTCCACGAGCAGTACTTC; CDR3: CASSQTGQRLALHEQYF
length: 13; size: many; V: TRBV20-1; J: TRBJ2-1; D: .; DNA: TGCAGTGCTCAACGGGACGACTACAATGAGCAGTTCTTC; CDR3: CSAQRDDYNEQFF
length: 12; size: .; V: TRBV27; J: TRBJ1-1; D: .; DNA: TGTGCCAGCAGTTTTGGGCCACCCGGGGCTTTCTTT; CDR3: CASSFGPPGAFF
length: 13; size: few; V: TRBV12-3/TRBV12-4; J: TRBJ1-5; D: .; DNA: TGTGCCAGCAGTTTATCTACAAGTCAGCCCCAGCATTTT; CDR3: CASSLSTSQPQHF
length: 13; size: many; V: TRBV7-3; J: TRBJ2-3; D: .; DNA: TGTGCCAGCAGTTTATCCCCTGCCGATACGCAGTATTTT; CDR3: CASSLSPADTQYF
length: 13; size: many; V: TRBV7-7; J: TRBJ2-5; D: .; DNA: TGTGCCAGCAGCTTAGTGACGGGAGAGACCCAGTACTTC; CDR3: CASSLVTGETQYF
length: 22; size: once; V: TRBV7-6; J: TRBJ2-3; D: .; DNA: TGTGCCAGCAGCTTCGCTATTCGGCCGTGGGGGGAGAGGGGATCTAGCACAGATACGCAGTATTTT; CDR3: CASSFAIRPWGERGSSTDTQYF
length: 14; size: .; V: TRBV18; J: TRBJ1-2; D: .; DNA: TGTGCCAGCTCACCACCGGGTCCATTCTATGGCTACACCTTC; CDR3: CASSPPGPFYGYTF
length: 15; size: many; V: TRBV15; J: TRBJ1-5; D: .; DNA: TGTGCCACCAGCAGAGGGACAGACCTCAATCAGCCCCAGCATTTT; CDR3: CATSRGTDLNQPQHF
length: 14; size: few; V: TRBV5-1; J: TRBJ1-1; D: .; DNA: TGCGCCAGCAGCTTGACCACGGGGGCTTCTGGGGCTTTCTTT; CDR3: CASSLTTGASGAFF
length: 13; size: many; V: TRBV29-1; J: TRBJ2-6; D: .; DNA: TGCAGCGTGAGGGTCTCTGGGGCCAACGTCCTGACTTTC; CDR3: CSVRVSGANVLTF
length: 15; size: .; V: TRBV12-3/TRBV12-4; J: TRBJ2-7; D: .; DNA: TGTGCCAGCAGCGCTCGGTACAGGAGCTCCTACGAGCAGTACTTC; CDR3: CASSARYRSSYEQYF
length: 14; size: .; V: TRBV5-5; J: TRBJ1-1; D: TRBD1; DNA: TGTGCCAGCAGCTTACTGGACAGGGGCACTGAAGCTTTCTTT; CDR3: CASSLLDRGTEAFF
length: 18; size: .; V: TRBV7-8; J: TRBJ1-4; D: TRBD1; DNA: TGTGCCAGCAGCTTAGGCTTTAGGACAGGGGGGTCGAATGAAAAACTGTTTTTT; CDR3: CASSLGFRTGGSNEKLFF
length: 13; size: .; V: TRBV20-1; J: TRBJ2-7; D: TRBD2; DNA: TGCAGTGGCCGGACTAGCTCCTCCCGTGAGCAGTACTTC; CDR3: CSGRTSSSREQYF
length: 15; size: once; V: TRBV5-1; J: TRBJ2-1; D: TRBD2; DNA: TGCGCCAGCAGCCCGGGACTAGGGTCCTACAATGAGCAGTTCTTC; CDR3: CASSPGLGSYNEQFF
length: 14; size: many; V: TRBV7-9; J: TRBJ1-2; D: .; DNA: TGTGCCAGCAGTCCAAGGGCATCGGTCTATGGCTACACCTTC; CDR3: CASSPRASVYGYTF
length: 13; size: .; V: TRBV15; J: TRBJ2-1; D: .; DNA: TGTGCCACCAGCAGAGAGGCCGACAATGAGCAGTTCTTC; CDR3: CATSREADNEQFF
length: 14; size: many; V: TRBV5-1; J: TRBJ2-3; D: TRBD1; DNA: TGCGCCAGCAGCCACGGGACAGCACGAAATACGCAGTATTTT; CDR3: CASSHGTARNTQYF
length: 14; size: few; V: TRBV2; J: TRBJ2-1; D: .; DNA: TGTGCCAGCAGTCGTAGTCTTGGGGCCGATGAGCAGTTCTTC; CDR3: CASSRSLGADEQFF
length: 11; size: many; V: TRBV29-1; J: TRBJ2-3; D: .; DNA: TGCAGCGTTGTGGGGGTAAATACGCAGTATTTT; CDR3: CSVVGVNTQYF